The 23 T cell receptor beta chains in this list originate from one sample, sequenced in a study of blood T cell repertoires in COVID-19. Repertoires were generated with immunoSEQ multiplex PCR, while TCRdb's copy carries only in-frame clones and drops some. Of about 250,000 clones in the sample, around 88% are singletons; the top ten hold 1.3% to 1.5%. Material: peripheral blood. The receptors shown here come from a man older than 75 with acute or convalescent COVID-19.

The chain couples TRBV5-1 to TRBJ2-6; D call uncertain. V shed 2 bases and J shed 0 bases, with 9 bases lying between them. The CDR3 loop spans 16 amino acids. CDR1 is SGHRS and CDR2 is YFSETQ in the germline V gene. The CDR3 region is CASSFTTTSGANVLTF. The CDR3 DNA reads TGCGCCAGCAGCTTCACCACTACCTCTGGGGCCAACGTCCTGACTTTC.

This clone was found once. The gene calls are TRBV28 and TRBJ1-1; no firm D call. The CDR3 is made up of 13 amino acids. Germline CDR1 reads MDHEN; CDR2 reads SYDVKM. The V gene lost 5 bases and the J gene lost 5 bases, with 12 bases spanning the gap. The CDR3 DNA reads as TGTGCCAGCAGTCCGAGACTCGCGACTGAAGCTTTCTTT. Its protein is CASSPRLATEAFF. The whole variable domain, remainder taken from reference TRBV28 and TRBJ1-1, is DVKVTQSSRYLVKRTGEKVFLECVQDMDHENMFWYRQDPGLGLRLIYFSYDVKMKEKGDIPEGYSVSREKKERFSLILESASTNQTSMYLCASSPRLATEAFFGQGTRLTVV.

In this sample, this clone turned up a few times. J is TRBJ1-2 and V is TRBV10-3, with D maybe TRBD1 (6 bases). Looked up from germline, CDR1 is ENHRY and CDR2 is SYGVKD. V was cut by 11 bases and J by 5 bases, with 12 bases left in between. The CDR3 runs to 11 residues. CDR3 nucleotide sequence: TGTGCCGCCTGGACAGTTTATGGCTACACCTTC. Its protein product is CAAWTVYGYTF.

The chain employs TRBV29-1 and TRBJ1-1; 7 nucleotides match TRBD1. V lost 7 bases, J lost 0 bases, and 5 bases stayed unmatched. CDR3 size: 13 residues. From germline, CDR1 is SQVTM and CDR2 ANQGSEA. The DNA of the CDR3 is TGCAGCGGGGGACAGCTAATGAACACTGAAGCTTTCTTT. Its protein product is CSGGQLMNTEAFF. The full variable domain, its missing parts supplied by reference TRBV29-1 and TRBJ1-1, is SAVISQKPSRDICQRGTSLTIQCQVDSQVTMMFWYRQQPGQSLTLIATANQGSEATYESGFVIDKFPISRPNLTFSTLTVSNMSPEDSSIYLCSGGQLMNTEAFFGQGTRLTVV.

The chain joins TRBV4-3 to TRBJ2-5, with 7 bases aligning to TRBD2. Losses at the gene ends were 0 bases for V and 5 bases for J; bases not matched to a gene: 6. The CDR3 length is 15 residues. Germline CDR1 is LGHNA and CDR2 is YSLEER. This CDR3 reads CASSQDLGRAETQYF. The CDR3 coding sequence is TGCGCCAGCAGCCAAGACCTAGGGAGGGCGGAGACCCAGTACTTC.

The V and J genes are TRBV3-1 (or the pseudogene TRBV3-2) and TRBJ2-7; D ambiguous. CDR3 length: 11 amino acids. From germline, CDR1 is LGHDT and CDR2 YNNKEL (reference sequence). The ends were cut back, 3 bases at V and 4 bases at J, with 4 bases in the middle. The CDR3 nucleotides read TGTGCCAGCAGCCAGTATTACGAGCAGTACTTC. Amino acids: CASSQYYEQYF.

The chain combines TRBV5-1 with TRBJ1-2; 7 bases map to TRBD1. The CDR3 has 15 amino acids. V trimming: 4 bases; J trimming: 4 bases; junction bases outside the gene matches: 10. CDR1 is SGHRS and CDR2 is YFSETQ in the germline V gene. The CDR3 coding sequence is TGCGCCAGCAGCCTGGTCCAGGGGGGTTTCTATGGCTACACCTTC. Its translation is CASSLVQGGFYGYTF. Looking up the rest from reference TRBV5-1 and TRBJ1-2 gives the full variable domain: KAGVTQTPRYLIKTRGQQVTLSCSPISGHRSVSWYQQTPGQGLQFLFEYFSETQRNKGNFPGRFSGRQFSNSRSEMNVSTLELGDSALYLCASSLVQGGFYGYTFGSGTRLTVV.

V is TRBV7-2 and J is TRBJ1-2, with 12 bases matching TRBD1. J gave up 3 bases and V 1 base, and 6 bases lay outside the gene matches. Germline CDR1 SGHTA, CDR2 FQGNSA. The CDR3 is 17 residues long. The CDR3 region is CASSLEAGTGGDYGYTF. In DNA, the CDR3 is TGTGCCAGCAGCTTAGAGGCCGGGACAGGGGGCGACTATGGCTACACCTTC. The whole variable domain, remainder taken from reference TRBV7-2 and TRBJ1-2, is GAGVSQSPSNKVTEKGKDVELRCDPISGHTALYWYRQSLGQGLEFLIYFQGNSAPDKSGLPSDRFSAERTGGSVSTLTIQRTQQEDSAVYLCASSLEAGTGGDYGYTFGSGTRLTVV.

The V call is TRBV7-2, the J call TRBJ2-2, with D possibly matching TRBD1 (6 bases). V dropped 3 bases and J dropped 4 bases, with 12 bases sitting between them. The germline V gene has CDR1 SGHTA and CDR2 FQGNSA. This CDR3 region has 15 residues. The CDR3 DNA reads TGTGCCAGCAGCTTGAACAGGGTGGCCACCGGGGAGCTGTTTTTT. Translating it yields CASSLNRVATGELFF.

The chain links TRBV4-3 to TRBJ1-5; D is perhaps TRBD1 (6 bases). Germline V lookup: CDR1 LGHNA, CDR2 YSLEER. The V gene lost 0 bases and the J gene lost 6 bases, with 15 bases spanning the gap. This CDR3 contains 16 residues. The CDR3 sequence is CASSQDYGQPVQPQHF. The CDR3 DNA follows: TGCGCCAGCAGCCAAGATTACGGACAGCCTGTTCAGCCCCAGCATTTT.

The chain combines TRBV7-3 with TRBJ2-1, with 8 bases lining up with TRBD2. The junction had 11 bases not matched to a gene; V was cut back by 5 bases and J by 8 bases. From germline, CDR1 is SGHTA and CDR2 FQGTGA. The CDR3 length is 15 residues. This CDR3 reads CASSGKGLASDEQFF. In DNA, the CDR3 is TGTGCCAGCAGCGGGAAAGGACTAGCTAGCGATGAGCAGTTCTTC.

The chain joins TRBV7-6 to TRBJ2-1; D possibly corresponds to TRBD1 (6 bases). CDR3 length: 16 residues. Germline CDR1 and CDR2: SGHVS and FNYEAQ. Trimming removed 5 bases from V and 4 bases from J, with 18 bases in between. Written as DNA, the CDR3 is TGTGCCAGCAGCCTTAGCCAGACAGGCCCTTACAATGAGCAGTTCTTC. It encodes CASSLSQTGPYNEQFF.

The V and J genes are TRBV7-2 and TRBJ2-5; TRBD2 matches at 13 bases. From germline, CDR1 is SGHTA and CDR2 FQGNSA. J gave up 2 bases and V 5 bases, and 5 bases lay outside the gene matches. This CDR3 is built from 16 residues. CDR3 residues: CASSPGLAGAQETQYF. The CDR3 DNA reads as TGTGCCAGCAGCCCTGGACTAGCGGGGGCACAAGAGACCCAGTACTTC.

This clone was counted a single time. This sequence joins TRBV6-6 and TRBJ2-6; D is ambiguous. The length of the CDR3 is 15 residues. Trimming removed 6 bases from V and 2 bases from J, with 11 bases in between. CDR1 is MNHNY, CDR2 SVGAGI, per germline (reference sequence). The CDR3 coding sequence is TGTGCCAGCAGCTCCCAGGTCGCTGGGGCCAACGTCCTGACTTTC. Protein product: CASSSQVAGANVLTF.

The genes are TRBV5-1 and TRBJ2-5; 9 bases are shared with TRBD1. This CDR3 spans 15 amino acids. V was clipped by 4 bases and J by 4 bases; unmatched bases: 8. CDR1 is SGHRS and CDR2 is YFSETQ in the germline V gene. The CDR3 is CASSQGQGLRETQYF. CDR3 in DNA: TGCGCCAGCAGCCAGGGACAGGGTTTGCGAGAGACCCAGTACTTC. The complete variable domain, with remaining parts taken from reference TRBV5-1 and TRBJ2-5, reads KAGVTQTPRYLIKTRGQQVTLSCSPISGHRSVSWYQQTPGQGLQFLFEYFSETQRNKGNFPGRFSGRQFSNSRSEMNVSTLELGDSALYLCASSQGQGLRETQYFGPGTRLLVL.

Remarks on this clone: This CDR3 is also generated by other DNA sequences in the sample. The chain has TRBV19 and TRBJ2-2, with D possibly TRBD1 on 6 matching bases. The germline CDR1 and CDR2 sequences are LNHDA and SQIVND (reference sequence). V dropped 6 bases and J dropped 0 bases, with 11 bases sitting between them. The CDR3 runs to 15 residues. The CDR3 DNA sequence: TGTGCCAGTAGCGATAAGGGGGCGAACACCGGGGAGCTGTTTTTT. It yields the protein CASSDKGANTGELFF.

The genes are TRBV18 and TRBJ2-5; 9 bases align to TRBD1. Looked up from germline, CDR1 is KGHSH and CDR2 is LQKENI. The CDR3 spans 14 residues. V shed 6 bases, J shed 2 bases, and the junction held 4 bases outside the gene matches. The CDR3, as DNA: TGTGCCAGCTCCTCCGGGACAGGGCAAGAGACCCAGTACTTC. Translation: CASSSGTGQETQYF.

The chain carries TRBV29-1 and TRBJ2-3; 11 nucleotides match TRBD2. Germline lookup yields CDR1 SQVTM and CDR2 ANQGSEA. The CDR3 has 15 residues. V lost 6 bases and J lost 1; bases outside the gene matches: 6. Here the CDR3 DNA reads TGCAGCGTGAAACTAGCGGGAGCGCGCACAGATACGCAGTATTTT. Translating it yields CSVKLAGARTDTQYF.

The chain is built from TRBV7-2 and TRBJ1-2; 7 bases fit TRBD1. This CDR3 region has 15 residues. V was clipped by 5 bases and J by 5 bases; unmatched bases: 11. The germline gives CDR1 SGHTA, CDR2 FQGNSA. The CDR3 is CASSLQGGATYGYTF. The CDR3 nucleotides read TGTGCCAGCAGCCTCCAAGGGGGCGCAACATATGGCTACACCTTC.

This CDR3 reads CATCPRESSSTDTQYF. CDR3 DNA sequence: TGTGCCACCTGTCCTCGGGAAAGCTCTAGCACAGATACGCAGTATTTT. The chain uses TRBV2 and TRBJ2-3; D might be TRBD2 (5 bases). From germline, CDR1 is SNHLY and CDR2 FYNNEI. V shed 10 bases and J shed 0 bases, with 20 bases lying between them. The CDR3 length is 16 residues. Drawing the rest from reference TRBV2 and TRBJ2-3, the complete variable domain is EPEVTQTPSHQVTQMGQEVILRCVPISNHLYFYWYRQILGQKVEFLVSFYNNEISEKSEIFDDQFSVERPDGSNFTLKIRSTKLEDSAMYFCATCPRESSSTDTQYFGPGTRLTVL.

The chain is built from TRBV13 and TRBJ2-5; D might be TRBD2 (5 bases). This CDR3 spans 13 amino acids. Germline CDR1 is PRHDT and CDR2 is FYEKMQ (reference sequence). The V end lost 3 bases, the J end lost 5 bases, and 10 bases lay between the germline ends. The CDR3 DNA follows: TGTGCCAGCAGCTTGTTGGGCGGGGAGACCCAGTACTTC. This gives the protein CASSLLGGETQYF.

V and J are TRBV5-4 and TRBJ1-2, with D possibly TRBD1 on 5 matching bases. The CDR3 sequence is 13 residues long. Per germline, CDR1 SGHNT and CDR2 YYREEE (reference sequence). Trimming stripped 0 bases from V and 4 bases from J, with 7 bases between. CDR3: CASSLVGPYGYTF. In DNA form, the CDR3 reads TGTGCCAGCAGCTTGGTGGGGCCCTATGGCTACACCTTC.

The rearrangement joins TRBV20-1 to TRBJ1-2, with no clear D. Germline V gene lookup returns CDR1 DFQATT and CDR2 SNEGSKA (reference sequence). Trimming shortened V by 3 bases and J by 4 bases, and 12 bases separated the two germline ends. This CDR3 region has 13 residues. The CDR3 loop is CSASSPSLYGYTF. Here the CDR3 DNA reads TGCAGTGCTAGTTCCCCGTCCCTCTATGGCTACACCTTC.